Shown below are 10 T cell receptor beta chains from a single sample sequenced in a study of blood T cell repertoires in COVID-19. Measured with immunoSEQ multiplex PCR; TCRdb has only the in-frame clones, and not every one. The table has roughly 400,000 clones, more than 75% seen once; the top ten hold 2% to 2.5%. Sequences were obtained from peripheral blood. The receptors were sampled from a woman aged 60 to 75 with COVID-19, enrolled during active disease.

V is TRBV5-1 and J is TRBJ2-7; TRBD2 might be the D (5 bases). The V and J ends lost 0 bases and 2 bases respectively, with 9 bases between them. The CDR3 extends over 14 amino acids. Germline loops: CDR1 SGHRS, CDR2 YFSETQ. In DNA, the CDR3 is TGCGCCAGCAGCTTGGGCCCCGGGGCCTACGAGCAGTACTTC. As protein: CASSLGPGAYEQYF. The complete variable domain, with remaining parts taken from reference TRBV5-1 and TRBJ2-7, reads KAGVTQTPRYLIKTRGQQVTLSCSPISGHRSVSWYQQTPGQGLQFLFEYFSETQRNKGNFPGRFSGRQFSNSRSEMNVSTLELGDSALYLCASSLGPGAYEQYFGPGTRLTVT.

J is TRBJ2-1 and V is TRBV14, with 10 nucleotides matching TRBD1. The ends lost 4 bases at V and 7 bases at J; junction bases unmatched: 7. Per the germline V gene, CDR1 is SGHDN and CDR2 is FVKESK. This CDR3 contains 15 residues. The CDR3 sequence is CASSPKTGGGNEQFF. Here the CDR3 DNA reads TGTGCCAGCAGCCCCAAGACAGGGGGCGGGAATGAGCAGTTCTTC.

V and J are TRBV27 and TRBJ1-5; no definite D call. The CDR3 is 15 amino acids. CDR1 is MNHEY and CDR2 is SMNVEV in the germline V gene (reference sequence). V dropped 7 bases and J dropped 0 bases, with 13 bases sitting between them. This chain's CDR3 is CASTSHPHSNQPQHF. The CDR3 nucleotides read TGTGCCAGCACCAGTCACCCTCATAGCAATCAGCCCCAGCATTTT.

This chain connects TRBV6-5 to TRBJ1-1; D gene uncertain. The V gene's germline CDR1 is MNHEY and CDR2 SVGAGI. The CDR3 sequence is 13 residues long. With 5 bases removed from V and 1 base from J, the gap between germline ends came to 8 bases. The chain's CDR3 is CASSPVRNTEAFF. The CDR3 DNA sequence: TGTGCCAGCAGTCCCGTGAGGAACACTGAAGCTTTCTTT.

The CDR3 DNA is TGTGCCAGCACCTGGGACTACCTTAATGAAAAACTGTTTTTT. Its protein is CASTWDYLNEKLFF. This chain connects TRBV6-6 to TRBJ1-4; D may be TRBD1 (5 bases). V was pared by 7 bases and J by 4 bases, with 13 bases between. Germline values: CDR1 MNHNY, CDR2 SVGAGI (reference sequence). CDR3 length: 14 amino acids.

The CDR3 is CASSLRRNNEQFF. The CDR3 region has the DNA TGTGCCAGCAGTTTAAGGCGGAACAATGAGCAGTTCTTC. The J gene is TRBJ2-1, the V gene TRBV28; D unclear. This CDR3 region has 13 residues. CDR1 and CDR2 (germline): MDHEN, SYDVKM. The ends were cut back, 2 bases at V and 5 bases at J, with 7 bases in the middle.

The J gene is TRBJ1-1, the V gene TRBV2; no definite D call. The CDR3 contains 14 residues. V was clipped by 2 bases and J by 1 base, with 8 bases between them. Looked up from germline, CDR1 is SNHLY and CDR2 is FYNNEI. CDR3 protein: CASSESKPNTEAFF. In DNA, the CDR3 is TGTGCCAGCAGTGAAAGTAAGCCGAACACTGAAGCTTTCTTT.

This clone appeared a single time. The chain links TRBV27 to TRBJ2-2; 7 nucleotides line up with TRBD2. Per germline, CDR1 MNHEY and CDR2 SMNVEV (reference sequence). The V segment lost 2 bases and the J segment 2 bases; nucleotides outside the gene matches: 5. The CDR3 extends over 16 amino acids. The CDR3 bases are TGTGCCAGCAGTTTAGAAGCGGGGCATAACACCGGGGAGCTGTTTTTT. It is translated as CASSLEAGHNTGELFF.

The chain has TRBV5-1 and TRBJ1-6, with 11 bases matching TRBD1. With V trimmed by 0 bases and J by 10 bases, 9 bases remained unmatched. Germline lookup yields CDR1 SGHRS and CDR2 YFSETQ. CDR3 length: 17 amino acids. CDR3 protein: CASSLAGTGGTNSPLHF. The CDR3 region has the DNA TGCGCCAGCAGCTTGGCCGGGACAGGGGGTACCAACTCACCCCTCCACTTT.

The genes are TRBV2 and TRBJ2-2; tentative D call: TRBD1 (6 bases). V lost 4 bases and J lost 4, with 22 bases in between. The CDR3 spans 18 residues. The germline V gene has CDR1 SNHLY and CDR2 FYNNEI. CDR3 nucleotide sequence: TGTGCCAGCAGTGTCCGTTGGACGGATACAGGGCTCACCGGGGAGCTGTTTTTT. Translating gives CASSVRWTDTGLTGELFF.